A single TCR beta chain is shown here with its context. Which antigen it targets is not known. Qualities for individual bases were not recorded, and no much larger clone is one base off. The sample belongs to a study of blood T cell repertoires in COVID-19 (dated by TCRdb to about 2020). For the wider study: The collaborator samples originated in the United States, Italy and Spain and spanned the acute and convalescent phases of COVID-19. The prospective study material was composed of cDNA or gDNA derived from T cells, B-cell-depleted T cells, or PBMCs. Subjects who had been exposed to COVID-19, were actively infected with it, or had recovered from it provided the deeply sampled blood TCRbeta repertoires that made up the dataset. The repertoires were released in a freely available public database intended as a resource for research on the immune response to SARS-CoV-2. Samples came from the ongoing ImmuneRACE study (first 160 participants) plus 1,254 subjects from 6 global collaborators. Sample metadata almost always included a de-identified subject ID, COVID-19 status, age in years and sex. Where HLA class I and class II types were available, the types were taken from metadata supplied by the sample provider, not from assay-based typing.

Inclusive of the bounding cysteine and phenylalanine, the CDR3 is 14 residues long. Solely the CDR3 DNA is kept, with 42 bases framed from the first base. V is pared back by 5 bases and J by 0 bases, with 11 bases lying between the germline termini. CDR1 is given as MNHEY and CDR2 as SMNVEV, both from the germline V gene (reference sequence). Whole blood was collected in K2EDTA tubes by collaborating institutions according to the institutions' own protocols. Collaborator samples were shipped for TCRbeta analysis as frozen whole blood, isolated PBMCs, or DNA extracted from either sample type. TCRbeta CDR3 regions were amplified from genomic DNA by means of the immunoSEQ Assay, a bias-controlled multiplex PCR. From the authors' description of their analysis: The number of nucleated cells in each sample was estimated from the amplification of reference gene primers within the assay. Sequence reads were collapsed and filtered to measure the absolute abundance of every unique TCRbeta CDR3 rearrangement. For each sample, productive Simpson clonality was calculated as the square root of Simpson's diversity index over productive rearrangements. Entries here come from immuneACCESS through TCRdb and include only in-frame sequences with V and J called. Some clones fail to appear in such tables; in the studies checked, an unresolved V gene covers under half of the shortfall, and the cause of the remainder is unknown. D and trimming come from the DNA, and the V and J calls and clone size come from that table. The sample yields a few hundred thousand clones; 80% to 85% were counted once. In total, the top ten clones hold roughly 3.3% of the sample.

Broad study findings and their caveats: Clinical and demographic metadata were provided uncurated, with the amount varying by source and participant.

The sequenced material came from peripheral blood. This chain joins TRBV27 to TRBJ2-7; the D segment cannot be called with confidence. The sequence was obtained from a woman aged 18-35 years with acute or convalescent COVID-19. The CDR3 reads CASSPSYFSYEQYF. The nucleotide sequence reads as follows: TGTGCCAGCAGTCCCTCCTACTTCTCCTACGAGCAGTACTTC.